These 13 T cell receptor beta chains share one sample of origin, sequenced in a study of blood T cells in healthy people across ages. Sample-barcoded 5' priming and a J-beta primer mix drove a second PCR of 7 to 11 cycles. TCRdb ran MiXCR on the 5' RACE reads and lists one entry per CDR3 protein. Here the sample spans 1.2 million to 1.5 million distinct CDR3 sequences, approximately 40% being singletons. Sequenced: blood. The receptors were sampled from a woman between 18 and 29 years old in good health.

This clonotype has only a few counts. The chain is built from TRBV4-1 and TRBJ2-7, with a weak D call TRBD1 (6 bases). V lost 0 bases to trimming and J lost 3 bases, with 18 bases between them. The CDR3 runs to 17 residues. The germline CDR1 and CDR2 sequences are MGHRA and YSYEKL. The CDR3 loop is CASSQDPTGSLHYEQYF. The CDR3 bases are TGCGCCAGCAGCCAAGATCCAACAGGGTCCCTTCACTACGAGCAGTACTTC.

This rearrangement joins TRBV20-1 to TRBJ2-5; TRBD2 is a possible D gene (5 bases). CDR1 is DFQATT, CDR2 SNEGSKA, per germline (reference sequence). V shed 4 bases and J shed 3 bases, with 18 bases lying between them. The CDR3 is made up of 15 amino acids. The CDR3 DNA reads TGCAGTGCTACCGAAGCGGCTCGAAAGAAAGAGACCCAGTACTTC. It translates to CSATEAARKKETQYF.

This chain links TRBV7-9 with TRBJ1-2, with D tentatively TRBD1 (5 bases). Germline V gene data show CDR1 as SEHNR and CDR2 as FQNEAQ (reference sequence). The CDR3 consists of 11 residues. V was pared by 4 bases and J by 10 bases, with 10 bases between. CDR3 protein: CASSSGGLYTF. The DNA of the CDR3 is TGTGCCAGCAGCTCCGGGGGACTCTACACCTTC.

This clonotype was recorded a few times. The chain is built from TRBV3-1 and TRBJ2-2; D possibly corresponds to TRBD2 (5 bases). CDR1 and CDR2 (germline): LGHDT, YNNKEL (reference sequence). V was pared by 4 bases and J by 6 bases, with 9 bases between. The CDR3 is made up of 13 amino acids. Here the CDR3 DNA reads TGTGCCAGCAGCCCAACTAGGGCCGGGGAGCTGTTTTTT. This translates into CASSPTRAGELFF.

The V gene is TRBV6-1, the J gene TRBJ2-5; TRBD1 agrees at 7 bases. Germline CDR1 and CDR2: MNHNS and SASEGT. The CDR3 runs to 13 residues. V dropped 6 bases and J dropped 5; count of bases not matched to a gene: 6. The CDR3 sequence: CASRGLQGETQYF. In DNA, the CDR3 is TGTGCCAGCAGGGGTTTACAGGGGGAGACCCAGTACTTC.

The chain employs TRBV28 and TRBJ2-3, with D possibly TRBD2 on 6 matching bases. V dropped 3 bases and J dropped 6 bases, with 13 bases sitting between them. This CDR3 region has 14 residues. CDR1 is MDHEN and CDR2 is SYDVKM in the germline V gene. In nucleotides, the CDR3 is TGTGCCAGCAGTTTTTCGGGACTGGGGGATACGCAGTATTTT. Protein product: CASSFSGLGDTQYF. Based on the CDR3 plus reference TRBV28 and TRBJ2-3, the full variable domain is DVKVTQSSRYLVKRTGEKVFLECVQDMDHENMFWYRQDPGLGLRLIYFSYDVKMKEKGDIPEGYSVSREKKERFSLILESASTNQTSMYLCASSFSGLGDTQYFGPGTRLTVL.

The chain couples TRBV7-3 to TRBJ2-4, with D unresolved. The CDR3 contains 13 residues. V lost 0 bases, J lost 3 bases, and 3 bases lay in between. Germline V gene sequence: CDR1 SGHTA, CDR2 FQGTGA. CDR3 loop: CASSLTSKNIQYF. The CDR3 region has the DNA TGTGCCAGCAGCTTAACTAGCAAAAACATTCAGTACTTC.

The V and J genes are TRBV30 and TRBJ1-5; weak D call: TRBD1 (5 bases). This CDR3 is 14 amino acids long. Germline V CDR1 and CDR2: GTSNPN, SVGIG (reference sequence). V lost 7 bases to trimming and J lost 5 bases, with 18 bases between them. Here the CDR3 reads CAYTQGDGYQPQHF. The CDR3 DNA follows: TGTGCCTACACTCAGGGAGATGGCTATCAGCCCCAGCATTTT. Using reference TRBV30 and TRBJ1-5 for the parts outside the CDR3, the full variable domain is SQTIHQWPATLVQPVGSPLSLECTVEGTSNPNLYWYRQAAGRGLQLLFYSVGIGQISSEVPQNLSASRPQDRQFILSSKKLLLSDSGFYLCAYTQGDGYQPQHFGDGTRLSIL.

The V and J genes are TRBV10-3 and TRBJ2-3; 8 bases map to TRBD2. V lost 2 bases and J lost 2; bases outside the gene matches: 6. Germline values: CDR1 ENHRY, CDR2 SYGVKD. The CDR3 extends over 16 amino acids. CDR3 residues: CAISERAGGHTDTQYF. The CDR3 nucleotides are TGTGCCATCAGTGAGAGGGCGGGAGGTCACACAGATACGCAGTATTTT.

V and J are TRBV27 and TRBJ1-2; perhaps TRBD1 as D (6 bases). V dropped 5 bases and J dropped 4 bases, with 11 bases sitting between them. This CDR3 is 13 amino acids long. The germline CDR1 and CDR2 sequences are MNHEY and SMNVEV (reference sequence). CDR3 loop: CASSTDSGYGYTF. The CDR3 DNA reads TGTGCCAGCAGTACGGACAGTGGCTATGGCTACACCTTC.

This chain links TRBV18 with TRBJ1-2; TRBD1 agrees at 9 bases. V trimming: 2 bases; J trimming: 7 bases; junction bases outside the gene matches: 5. Germline-derived CDR1 and CDR2 are KGHSH and LQKENI. This CDR3 is built from 14 residues. The CDR3 nucleotides are TGTGCCAGCTCACCAGACGGGACAGGGTCTGGCTACACCTTC. Protein sequence: CASSPDGTGSGYTF.

This clonotype occurred many times. V gene TRBV6-1 combines with J gene TRBJ2-7; 7 bases are shared with TRBD1. The CDR3 loop spans 15 amino acids. After removal of 5 bases from V and 6 bases from J, the junction contained 13 bases not matched to a gene. Per the germline V gene, CDR1 is MNHNS and CDR2 is SASEGT. CDR3 loop: CASSPHTTGLGEQYF. The DNA for the CDR3 is TGTGCCAGCAGTCCTCATACGACAGGGTTGGGCGAGCAGTACTTC.

The chain is built from TRBV27 and TRBJ2-7, with 10 bases fitting TRBD1. CDR1 is MNHEY and CDR2 is SMNVEV in the germline V gene (reference sequence). The CDR3 is 15 amino acids. V trimming: 6 bases; J trimming: 3 bases; junction bases outside the gene matches: 8. As DNA, the CDR3 is TGTGCCAGCAGGCCCTTGGGACAGGGGAACTACGAGCAGTACTTC. It yields the protein CASRPLGQGNYEQYF.